This T cell receptor beta chain was sequenced during a study of tumor-infiltrating lymphocytes in primary liver carcinoma. General study findings and limits: The proportion of top clones found throughout all five tumor regions was only about 7.5-25%.

From germline, CDR1 is SGHRS and CDR2 YFSETQ. Trimming removed 8 bases at V and 7 bases at J, with 19 bases between. The CDR3 extends over 13 amino acids. Starting material of about 480 ng total RNA yielded TCR beta cDNA via a constant-region primer. Three rounds of nested multiplex PCR with slightly modified ARM-PCR produced TCR beta libraries. The study ran its first two PCR rounds for around 9 cycles each, using TRBV1-TRBV30 forward primers and a C-beta reverse primer. One entry per CDR3 protein results from TCRdb running MiXCR on the multiplex PCR reads. The sample lists about 130,000 distinct CDR3 sequences; 55% to 75% were seen once. Taking 20-30 mg of unsorted bulk tissue, the authors co-extracted RNA and DNA. This clonotype appeared many times. What it binds is not known.

This receptor was obtained from an older woman with primary liver carcinoma and hepatitis B virus infection. The specimen sequenced was liver tumor tissue from sampling region 3. Subset of the sample: tumor region T3, left-lateral pole. The gene calls are TRBV5-1 and TRBJ2-7; no reliable D call. The CDR3 loop is CASSVHESGEQYF. CDR3 coding DNA: TGCGCCAGTTCCGTCCACGAGTCCGGGGAGCAGTACTTC.